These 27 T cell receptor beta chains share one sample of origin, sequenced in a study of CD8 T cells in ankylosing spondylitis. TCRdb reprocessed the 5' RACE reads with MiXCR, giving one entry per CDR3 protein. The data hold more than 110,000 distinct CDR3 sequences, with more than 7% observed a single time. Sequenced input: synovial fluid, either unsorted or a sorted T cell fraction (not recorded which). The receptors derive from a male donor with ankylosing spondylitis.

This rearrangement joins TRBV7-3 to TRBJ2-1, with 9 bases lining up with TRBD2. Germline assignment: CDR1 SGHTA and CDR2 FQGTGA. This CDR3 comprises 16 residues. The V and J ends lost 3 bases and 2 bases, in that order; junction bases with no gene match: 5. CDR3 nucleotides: TGTGCCAGCAGCTTGGCCAGCGGGGGGACCTACAATGAGCAGTTCTTC. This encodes CASSLASGGTYNEQFF.

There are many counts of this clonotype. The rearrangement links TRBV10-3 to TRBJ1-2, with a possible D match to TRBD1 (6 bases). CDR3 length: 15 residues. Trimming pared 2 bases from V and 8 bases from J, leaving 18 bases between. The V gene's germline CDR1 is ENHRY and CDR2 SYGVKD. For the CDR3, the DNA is TGTGCCATCAGTGAGGTGGTGGGGGCGTCGTCAGGCTACACCTTC. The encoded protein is CAISEVVGASSGYTF.

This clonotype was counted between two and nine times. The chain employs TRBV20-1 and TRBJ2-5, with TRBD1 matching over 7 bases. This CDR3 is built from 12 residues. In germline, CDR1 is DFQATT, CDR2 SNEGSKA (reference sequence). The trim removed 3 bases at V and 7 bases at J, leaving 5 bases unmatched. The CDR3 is CSASLGGRTQYF. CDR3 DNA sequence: TGCAGTGCTAGCCTAGGGGGCAGGACCCAGTACTTC.

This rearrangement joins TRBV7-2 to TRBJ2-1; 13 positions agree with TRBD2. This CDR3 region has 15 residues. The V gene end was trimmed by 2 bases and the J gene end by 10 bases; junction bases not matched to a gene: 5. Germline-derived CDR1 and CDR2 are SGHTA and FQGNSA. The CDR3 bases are TGTGCCAGCAGCTTACGGACTAGCGGGAGTCGCGAGCAGTTCTTC. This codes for CASSLRTSGSREQFF.

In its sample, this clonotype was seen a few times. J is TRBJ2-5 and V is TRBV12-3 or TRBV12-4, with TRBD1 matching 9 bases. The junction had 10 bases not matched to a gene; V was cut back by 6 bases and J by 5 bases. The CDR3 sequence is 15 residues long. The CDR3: CASSQSGQGLETQYF. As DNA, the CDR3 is TGTGCCAGCAGCCAATCCGGACAGGGGTTGGAGACCCAGTACTTC.

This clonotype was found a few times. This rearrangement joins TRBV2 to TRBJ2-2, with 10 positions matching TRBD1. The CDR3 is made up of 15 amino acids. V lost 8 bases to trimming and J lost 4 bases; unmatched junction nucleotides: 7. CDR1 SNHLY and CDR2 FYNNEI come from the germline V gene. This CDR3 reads CASCRDRGGTGELFF. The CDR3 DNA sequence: TGTGCCAGCTGCCGGGACAGGGGAGGCACCGGGGAGCTGTTTTTT.

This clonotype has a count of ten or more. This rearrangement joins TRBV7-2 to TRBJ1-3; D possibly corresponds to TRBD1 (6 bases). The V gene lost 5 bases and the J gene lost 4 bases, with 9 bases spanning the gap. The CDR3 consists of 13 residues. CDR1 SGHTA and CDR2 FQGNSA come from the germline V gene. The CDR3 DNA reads TGTGCCAGCAGCACCGGACAGGGAAACACCATATATTTT. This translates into CASSTGQGNTIYF.

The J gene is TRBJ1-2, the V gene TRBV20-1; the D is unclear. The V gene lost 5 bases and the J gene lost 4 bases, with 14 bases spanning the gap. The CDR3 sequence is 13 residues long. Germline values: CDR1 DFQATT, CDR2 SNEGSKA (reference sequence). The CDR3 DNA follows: TGCAGTGCTTCCGACGGAATCTCCTATGGCTACACCTTC. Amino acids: CSASDGISYGYTF.

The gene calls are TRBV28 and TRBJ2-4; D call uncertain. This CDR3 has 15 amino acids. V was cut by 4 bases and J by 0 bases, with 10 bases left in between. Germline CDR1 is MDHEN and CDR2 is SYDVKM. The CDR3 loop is CASSSPTLAKNIQYF. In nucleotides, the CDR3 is TGTGCCAGCAGTTCCCCGACGCTAGCCAAAAACATTCAGTACTTC.

Here the CDR3 DNA reads TGCGCCAGCAGCTTGACAGGGTATTCCTACAATGAGCAGTTCTTC. It specifies CASSLTGYSYNEQFF. The V call is TRBV5-1, the J call TRBJ2-1; D might be TRBD1 (6 bases). CDR3 size: 15 residues. Germline V gene data show CDR1 as SGHRS and CDR2 as YFSETQ. Trimming removed 1 base from V and 1 base from J, with 9 bases in between.

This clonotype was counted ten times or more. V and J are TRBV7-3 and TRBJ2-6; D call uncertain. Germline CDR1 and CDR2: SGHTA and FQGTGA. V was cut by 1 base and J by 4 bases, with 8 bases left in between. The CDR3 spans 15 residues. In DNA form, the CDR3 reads TGTGCCAGCAGCTTAAGGCCCGGAGGGGCCAACGTCCTGACTTTC. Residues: CASSLRPGGANVLTF.

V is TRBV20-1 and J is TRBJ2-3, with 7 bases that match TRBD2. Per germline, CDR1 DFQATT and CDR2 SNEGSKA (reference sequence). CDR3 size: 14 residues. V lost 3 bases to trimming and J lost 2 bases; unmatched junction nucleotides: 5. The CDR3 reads CSASRLAVTDTQYF. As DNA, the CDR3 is TGCAGTGCTAGTCGGCTAGCGGTCACAGATACGCAGTATTTT.

CDR3 region: CASSQQTGTDGIAFF. DNA for the CDR3: TGTGCCAGCTCACAACAAACCGGGACAGACGGAATTGCGTTTTTT. The chain recombines TRBV18 with TRBJ1-4; 7 positions agree with TRBD1. The CDR3 consists of 15 residues. Germline V gives CDR1 KGHSH, CDR2 LQKENI. V lost 4 bases, J lost 16 bases, and 18 bases stayed unmatched.

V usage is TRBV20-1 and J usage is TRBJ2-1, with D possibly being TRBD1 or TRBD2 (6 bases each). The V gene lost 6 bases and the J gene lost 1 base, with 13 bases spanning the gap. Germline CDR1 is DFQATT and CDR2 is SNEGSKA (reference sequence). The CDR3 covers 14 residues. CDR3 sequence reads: CSAGGHPSYNEQFF. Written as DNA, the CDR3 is TGCAGTGCCGGGGGCCACCCGTCCTACAATGAGCAGTTCTTC.

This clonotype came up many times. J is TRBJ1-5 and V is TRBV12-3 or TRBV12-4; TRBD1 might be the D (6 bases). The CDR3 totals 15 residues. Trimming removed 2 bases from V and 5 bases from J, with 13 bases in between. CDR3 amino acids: CASSLFSTGYQPQHF. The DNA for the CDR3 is TGTGCCAGCAGTTTATTTTCGACAGGATATCAGCCCCAGCATTTT.

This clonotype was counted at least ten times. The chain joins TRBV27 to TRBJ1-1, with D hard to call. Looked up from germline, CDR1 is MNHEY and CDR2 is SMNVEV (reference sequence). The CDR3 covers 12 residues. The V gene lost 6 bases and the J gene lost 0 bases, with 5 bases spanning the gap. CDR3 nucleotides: TGTGCCAGCAGCGGGATGAACACTGAAGCTTTCTTT. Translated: CASSGMNTEAFF.

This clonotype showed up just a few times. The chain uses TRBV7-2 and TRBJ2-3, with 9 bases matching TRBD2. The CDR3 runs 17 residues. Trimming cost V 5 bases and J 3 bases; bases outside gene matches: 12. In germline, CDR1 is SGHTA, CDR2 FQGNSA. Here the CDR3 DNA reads TGTGCCAGCAGCCCCCGCATTAGCGGGAGAAGGACAGATACGCAGTATTTT. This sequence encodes CASSPRISGRRTDTQYF.

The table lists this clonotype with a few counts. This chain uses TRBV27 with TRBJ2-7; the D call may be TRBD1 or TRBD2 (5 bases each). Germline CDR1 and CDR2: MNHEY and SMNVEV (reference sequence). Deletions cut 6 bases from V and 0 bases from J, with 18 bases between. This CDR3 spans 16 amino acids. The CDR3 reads CASRGTHRESSYEQYF. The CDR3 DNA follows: TGTGCCAGCAGGGGGACCCACCGGGAAAGCTCCTACGAGCAGTACTTC.

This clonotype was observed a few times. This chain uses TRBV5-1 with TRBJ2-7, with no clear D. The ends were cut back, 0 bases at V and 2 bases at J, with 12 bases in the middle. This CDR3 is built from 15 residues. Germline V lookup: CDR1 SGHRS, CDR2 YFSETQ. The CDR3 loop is CASSLEPGPAYEQYF. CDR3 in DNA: TGCGCCAGCAGCTTGGAACCGGGCCCTGCCTACGAGCAGTACTTC. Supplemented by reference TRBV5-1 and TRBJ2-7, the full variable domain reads KAGVTQTPRYLIKTRGQQVTLSCSPISGHRSVSWYQQTPGQGLQFLFEYFSETQRNKGNFPGRFSGRQFSNSRSEMNVSTLELGDSALYLCASSLEPGPAYEQYFGPGTRLTVT.

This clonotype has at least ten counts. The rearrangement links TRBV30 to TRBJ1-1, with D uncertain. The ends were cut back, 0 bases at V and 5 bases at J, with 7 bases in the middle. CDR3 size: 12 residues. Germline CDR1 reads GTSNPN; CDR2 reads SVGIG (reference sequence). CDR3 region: CAWSVWETEAFF. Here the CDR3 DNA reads TGTGCCTGGAGTGTATGGGAAACTGAAGCTTTCTTT. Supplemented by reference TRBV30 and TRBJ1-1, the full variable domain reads SQTIHQWPATLVQPVGSPLSLECTVEGTSNPNLYWYRQAAGRGLQLLFYSVGIGQISSEVPQNLSASRPQDRQFILSSKKLLLSDSGFYLCAWSVWETEAFFGQGTRLTVV.

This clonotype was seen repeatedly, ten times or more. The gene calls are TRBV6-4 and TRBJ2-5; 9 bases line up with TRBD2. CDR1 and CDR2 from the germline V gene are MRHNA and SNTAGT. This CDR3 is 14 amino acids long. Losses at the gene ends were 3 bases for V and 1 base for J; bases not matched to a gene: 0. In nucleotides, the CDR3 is TGTGCCAGCAGTGAAGCGGGGGGCCAAGAGACCCAGTACTTC. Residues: CASSEAGGQETQYF.

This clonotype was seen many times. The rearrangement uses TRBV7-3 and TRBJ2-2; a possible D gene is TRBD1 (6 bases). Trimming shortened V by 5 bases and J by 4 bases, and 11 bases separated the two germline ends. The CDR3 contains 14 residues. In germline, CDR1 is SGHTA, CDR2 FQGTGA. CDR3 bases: TGTGCCAGCAGCCCCGGGACATTCACCGGGGAGCTGTTTTTT. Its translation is CASSPGTFTGELFF.

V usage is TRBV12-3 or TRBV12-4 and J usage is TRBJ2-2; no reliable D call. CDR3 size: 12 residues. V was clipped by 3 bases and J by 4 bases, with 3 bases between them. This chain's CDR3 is CASSFFTGELFF. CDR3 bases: TGTGCCAGCAGTTTCTTCACCGGGGAGCTGTTTTTT.

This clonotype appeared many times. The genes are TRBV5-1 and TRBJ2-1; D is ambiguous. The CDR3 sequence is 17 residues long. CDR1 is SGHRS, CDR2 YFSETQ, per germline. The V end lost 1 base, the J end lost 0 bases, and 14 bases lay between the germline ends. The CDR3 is CASSLRDGSSSYNEQFF. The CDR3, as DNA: TGCGCCAGCAGCTTGAGAGACGGATCAAGCTCCTACAATGAGCAGTTCTTC.

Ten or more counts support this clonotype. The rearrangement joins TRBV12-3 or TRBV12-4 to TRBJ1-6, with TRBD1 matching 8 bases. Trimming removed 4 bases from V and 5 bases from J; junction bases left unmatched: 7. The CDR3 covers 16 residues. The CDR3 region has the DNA TGTGCCAGCAGTTCCAGGGGGCTAGGGGATAATTCACCCCTCCACTTT. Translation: CASSSRGLGDNSPLHF.

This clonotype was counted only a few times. CDR3 residues: CASSAGQRTDTQYF. CDR3 in DNA: TGTGCCAGCAGCGCTGGACAGCGAACAGATACGCAGTATTTT. V is TRBV11-3 and J is TRBJ2-3; TRBD1 might be the D (6 bases). Between the trimmed V and J ends, which lost 5 bases and 3 bases, there was a span of 12 bases. The CDR3 has 14 residues. Germline V gene lookup returns CDR1 SGHNT and CDR2 YENEEA.

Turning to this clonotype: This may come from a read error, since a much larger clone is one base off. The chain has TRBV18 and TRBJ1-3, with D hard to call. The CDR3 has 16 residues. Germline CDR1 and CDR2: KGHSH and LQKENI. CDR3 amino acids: CASSRGRSSSGNTTYF. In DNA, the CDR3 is TGTGCCAGCTCACGCGGACGGAGCTCCTCTGGAAACACCACATATTTT.